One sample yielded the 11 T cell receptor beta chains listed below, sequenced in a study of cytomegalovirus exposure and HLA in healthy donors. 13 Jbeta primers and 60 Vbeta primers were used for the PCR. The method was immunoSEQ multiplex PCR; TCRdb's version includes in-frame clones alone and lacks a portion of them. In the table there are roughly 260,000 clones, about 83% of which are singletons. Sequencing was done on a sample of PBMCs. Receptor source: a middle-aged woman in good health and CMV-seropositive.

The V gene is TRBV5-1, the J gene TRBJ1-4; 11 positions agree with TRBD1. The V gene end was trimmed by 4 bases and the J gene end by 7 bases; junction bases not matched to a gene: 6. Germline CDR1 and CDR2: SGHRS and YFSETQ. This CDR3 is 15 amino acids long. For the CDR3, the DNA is TGCGCCAGCAGCCCAGGGACAGGGGGTCGTGAAAAACTGTTTTTT. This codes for CASSPGTGGREKLFF.

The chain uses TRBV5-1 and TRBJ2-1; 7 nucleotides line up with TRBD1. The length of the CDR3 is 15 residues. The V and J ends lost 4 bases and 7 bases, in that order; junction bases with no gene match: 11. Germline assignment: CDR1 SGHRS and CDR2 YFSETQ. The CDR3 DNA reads TGCGCCAGCAGCCCACAACCGGGACAGTCTAATGAGCAGTTCTTC. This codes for CASSPQPGQSNEQFF.

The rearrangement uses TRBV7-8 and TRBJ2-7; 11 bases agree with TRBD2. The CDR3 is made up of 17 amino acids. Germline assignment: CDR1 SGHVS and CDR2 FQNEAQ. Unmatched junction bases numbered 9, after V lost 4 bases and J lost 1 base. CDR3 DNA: TGTGCCAGCAGCTACGGGGCTACTAGCGGGAGTTCCTACGAGCAGTACTTC. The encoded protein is CASSYGATSGSSYEQYF.

The CDR3 DNA follows: TGCGCCAGCAGCACCGCCCCCCAGACTAACTATGGCTACACCTTC. Protein product: CASSTAPQTNYGYTF. This chain joins TRBV5-1 and TRBJ1-2; D uncertain. Trimming shortened V by 4 bases and J by 0 bases, and 13 bases separated the two germline ends. Germline V CDR1 and CDR2: SGHRS, YFSETQ. This CDR3 region has 15 residues.

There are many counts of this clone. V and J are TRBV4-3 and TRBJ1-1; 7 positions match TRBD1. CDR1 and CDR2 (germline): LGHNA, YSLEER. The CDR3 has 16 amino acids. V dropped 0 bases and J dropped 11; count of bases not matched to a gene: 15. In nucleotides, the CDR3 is TGCGCCAGCAGCCAAGAGAATGCAAAGGGGGCCCAACGGGCTTTCTTT. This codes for CASSQENAKGAQRAFF.

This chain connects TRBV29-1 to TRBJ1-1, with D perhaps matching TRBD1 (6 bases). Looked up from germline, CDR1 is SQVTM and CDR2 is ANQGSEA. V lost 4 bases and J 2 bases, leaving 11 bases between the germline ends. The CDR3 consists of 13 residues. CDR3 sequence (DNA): TGCAGCGTTGGACTACAGGGAAACACTGAAGCTTTCTTT. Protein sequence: CSVGLQGNTEAFF.

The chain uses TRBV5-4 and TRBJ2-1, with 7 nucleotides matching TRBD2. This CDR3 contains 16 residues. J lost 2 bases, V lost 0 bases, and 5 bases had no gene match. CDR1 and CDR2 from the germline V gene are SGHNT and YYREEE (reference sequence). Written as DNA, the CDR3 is TGTGCCAGCAGCTTGGACGCGGGAGCGGCCTACAATGAGCAGTTCTTC. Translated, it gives CASSLDAGAAYNEQFF.

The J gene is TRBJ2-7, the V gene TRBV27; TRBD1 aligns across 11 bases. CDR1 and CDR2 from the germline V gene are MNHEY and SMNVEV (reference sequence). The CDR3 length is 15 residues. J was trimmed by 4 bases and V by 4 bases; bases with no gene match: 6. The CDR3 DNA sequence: TGTGCCAGCAGTTCATGGACAGGGGGCGCGTACGAGCAGTACTTC. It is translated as CASSSWTGGAYEQYF.

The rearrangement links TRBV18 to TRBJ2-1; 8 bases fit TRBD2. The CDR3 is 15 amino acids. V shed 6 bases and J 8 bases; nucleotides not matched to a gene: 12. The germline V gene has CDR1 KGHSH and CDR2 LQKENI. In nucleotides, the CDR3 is TGTGCCAGCTCTCCCAGCGGGAGTAGTAGCGATGAGCAGTTCTTC. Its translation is CASSPSGSSSDEQFF.

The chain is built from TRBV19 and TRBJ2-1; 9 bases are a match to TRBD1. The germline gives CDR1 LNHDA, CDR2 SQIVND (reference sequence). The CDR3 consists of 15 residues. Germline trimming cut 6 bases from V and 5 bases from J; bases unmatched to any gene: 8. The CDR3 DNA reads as TGTGCCAGTAGAGCCCTGACAGGGGGAAACAATGAGCAGTTCTTC. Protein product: CASRALTGGNNEQFF.

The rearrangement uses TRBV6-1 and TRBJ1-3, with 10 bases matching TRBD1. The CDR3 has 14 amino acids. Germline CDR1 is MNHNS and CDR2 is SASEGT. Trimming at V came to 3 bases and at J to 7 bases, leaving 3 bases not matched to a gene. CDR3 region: CASSDPGQGNTIYF. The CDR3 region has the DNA TGTGCCAGCAGTGACCCGGGACAGGGGAACACCATATATTTT.